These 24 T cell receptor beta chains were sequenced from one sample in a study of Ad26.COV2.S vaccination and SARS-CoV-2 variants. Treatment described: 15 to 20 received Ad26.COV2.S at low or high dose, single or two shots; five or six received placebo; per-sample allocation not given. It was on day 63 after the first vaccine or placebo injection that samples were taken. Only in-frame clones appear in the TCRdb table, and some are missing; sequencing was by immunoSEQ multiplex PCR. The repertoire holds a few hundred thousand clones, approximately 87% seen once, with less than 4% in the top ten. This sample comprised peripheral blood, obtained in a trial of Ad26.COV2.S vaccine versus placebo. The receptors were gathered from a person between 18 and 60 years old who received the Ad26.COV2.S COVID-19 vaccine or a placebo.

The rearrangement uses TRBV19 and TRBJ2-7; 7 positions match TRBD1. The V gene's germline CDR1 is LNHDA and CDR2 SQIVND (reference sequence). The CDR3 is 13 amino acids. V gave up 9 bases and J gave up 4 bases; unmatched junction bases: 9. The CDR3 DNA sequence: TGTGCCAGCTCCCCAGACAGGGAGTACGAGCAGTACTTC. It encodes CASSPDREYEQYF.

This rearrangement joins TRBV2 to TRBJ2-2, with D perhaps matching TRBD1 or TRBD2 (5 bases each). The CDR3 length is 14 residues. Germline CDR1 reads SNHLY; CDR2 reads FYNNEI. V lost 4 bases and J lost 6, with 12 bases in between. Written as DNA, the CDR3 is TGTGCCAGCAGTGCCGGAGTGGGGGCCGGGGAGCTGTTTTTT. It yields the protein CASSAGVGAGELFF.

CDR3 in DNA: TGTGCCTGGACCCCGTACATGTCGGGCTCCTATAATTCACCCCTCCACTTT. This sequence encodes CAWTPYMSGSYNSPLHF. V is TRBV30 and J is TRBJ1-6; D gene uncertain. Deletions cut 4 bases from V and 0 bases from J, with 16 bases between. CDR3 length equals 17 residues. Looked up from germline, CDR1 is GTSNPN and CDR2 is SVGIG (reference sequence).

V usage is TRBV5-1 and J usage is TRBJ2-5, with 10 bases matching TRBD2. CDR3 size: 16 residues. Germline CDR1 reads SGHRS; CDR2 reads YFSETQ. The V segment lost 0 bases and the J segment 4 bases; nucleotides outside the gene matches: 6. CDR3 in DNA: TGCGCCAGCAGCTTGGCCGGGACTAGCGTGTCAGAGACCCAGTACTTC. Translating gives CASSLAGTSVSETQYF.

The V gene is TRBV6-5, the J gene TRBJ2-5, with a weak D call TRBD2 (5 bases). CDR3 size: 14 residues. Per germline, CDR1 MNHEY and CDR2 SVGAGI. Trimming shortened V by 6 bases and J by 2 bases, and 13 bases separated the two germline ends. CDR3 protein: CASSRGRVQETQYF. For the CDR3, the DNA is TGTGCCAGCAGCCGGGGAAGGGTACAAGAGACCCAGTACTTC.

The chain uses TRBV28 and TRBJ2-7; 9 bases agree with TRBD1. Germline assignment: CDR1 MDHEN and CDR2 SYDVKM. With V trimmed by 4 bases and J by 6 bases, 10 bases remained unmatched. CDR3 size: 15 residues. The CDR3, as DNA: TGTGCCAGCAGTTCCCTCGCCGGGACAGGGATCGAGCAGTACTTC. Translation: CASSSLAGTGIEQYF.

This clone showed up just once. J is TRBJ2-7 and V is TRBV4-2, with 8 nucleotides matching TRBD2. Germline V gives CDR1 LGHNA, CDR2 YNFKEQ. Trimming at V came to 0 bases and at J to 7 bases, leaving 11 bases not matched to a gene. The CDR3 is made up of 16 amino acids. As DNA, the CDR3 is TGTGCCAGCAGCCAAGAAGCCGGCCTAGCGGGTGCAGAGCAGTACTTC. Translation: CASSQEAGLAGAEQYF.

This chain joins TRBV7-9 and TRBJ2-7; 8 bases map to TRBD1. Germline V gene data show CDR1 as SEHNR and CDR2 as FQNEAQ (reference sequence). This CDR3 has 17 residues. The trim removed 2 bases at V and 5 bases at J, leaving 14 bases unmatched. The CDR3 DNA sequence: TGTGCCAGCAGCTTAATCGGACAGGGCATGTTTACCCACGAGCAGTACTTC. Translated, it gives CASSLIGQGMFTHEQYF.

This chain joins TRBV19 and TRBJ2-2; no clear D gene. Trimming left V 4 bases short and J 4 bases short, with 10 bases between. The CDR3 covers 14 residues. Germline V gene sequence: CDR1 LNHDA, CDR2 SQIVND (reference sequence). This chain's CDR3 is CASSTQTTTGELFF. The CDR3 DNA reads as TGTGCCAGTAGTACCCAGACGACCACCGGGGAGCTGTTTTTT.

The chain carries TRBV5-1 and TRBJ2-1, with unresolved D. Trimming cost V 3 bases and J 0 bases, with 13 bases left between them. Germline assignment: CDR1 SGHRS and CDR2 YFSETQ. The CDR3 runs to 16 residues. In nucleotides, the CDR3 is TGCGCCAGCAGCTCCACCGTTTCTAGCTCCTACAATGAGCAGTTCTTC. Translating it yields CASSSTVSSSYNEQFF.

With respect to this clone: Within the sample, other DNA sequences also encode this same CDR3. CDR3 sequence (DNA): TGTGCCAGCAGCCAAGACACTAGTATGAGGAACGAGCAGTACTTC. It encodes CASSQDTSMRNEQYF. The V and J genes are TRBV14 and TRBJ2-7; D may be TRBD2 (5 bases). CDR3 length equals 15 residues. CDR1 and CDR2 (germline): SGHDN, FVKESK. V dropped 0 bases and J dropped 5 bases, with 14 bases sitting between them.

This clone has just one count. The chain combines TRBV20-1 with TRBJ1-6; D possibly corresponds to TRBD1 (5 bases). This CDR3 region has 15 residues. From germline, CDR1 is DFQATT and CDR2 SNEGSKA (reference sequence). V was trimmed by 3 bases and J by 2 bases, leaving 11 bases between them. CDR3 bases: TGCAGTGCTAGTGTCCAGGGTCCCTATAATTCACCCCTCCACTTT. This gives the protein CSASVQGPYNSPLHF.

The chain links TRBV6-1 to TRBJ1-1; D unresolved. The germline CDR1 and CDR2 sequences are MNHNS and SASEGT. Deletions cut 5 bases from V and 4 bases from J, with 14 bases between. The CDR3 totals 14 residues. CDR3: CASSLTEVGTEAFF. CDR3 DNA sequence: TGTGCCAGCAGTTTGACCGAAGTCGGCACTGAAGCTTTCTTT.

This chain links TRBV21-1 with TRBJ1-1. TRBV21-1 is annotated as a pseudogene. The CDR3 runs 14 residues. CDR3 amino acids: CASRSALRGTEAFF. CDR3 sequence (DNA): TGTGCCAGCAGATCAGCCCTCCGGGGGACTGAAGCTTTCTTT.

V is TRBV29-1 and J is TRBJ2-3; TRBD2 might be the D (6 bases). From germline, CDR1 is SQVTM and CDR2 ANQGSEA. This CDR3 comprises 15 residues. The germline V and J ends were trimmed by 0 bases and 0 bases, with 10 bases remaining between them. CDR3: CSVEDRRGSTDTQYF. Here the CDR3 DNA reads TGCAGCGTTGAAGATAGGCGGGGTAGCACAGATACGCAGTATTTT.

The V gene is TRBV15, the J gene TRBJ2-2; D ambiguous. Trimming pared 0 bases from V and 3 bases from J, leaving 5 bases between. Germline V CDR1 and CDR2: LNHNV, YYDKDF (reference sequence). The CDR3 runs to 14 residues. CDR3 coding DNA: TGTGCCACCAGCAGAGATCTGTACACCGGGGAGCTGTTTTTT. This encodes CATSRDLYTGELFF.

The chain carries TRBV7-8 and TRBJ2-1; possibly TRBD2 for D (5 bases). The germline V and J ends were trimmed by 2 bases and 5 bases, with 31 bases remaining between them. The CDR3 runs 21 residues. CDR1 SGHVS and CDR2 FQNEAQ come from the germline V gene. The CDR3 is CASSLRVVVREPTINNNEQFF. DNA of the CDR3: TGTGCCAGCAGCTTAAGGGTCGTCGTTAGGGAGCCGACAATAAACAACAATGAGCAGTTCTTC.

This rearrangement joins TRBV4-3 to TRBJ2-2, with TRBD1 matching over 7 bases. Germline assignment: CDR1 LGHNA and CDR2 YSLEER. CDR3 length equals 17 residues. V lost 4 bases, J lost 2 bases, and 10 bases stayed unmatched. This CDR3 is CASSRRRYRGNTGELFF. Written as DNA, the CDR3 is TGCGCCAGCAGCCGCCGAAGGTACAGGGGCAACACCGGGGAGCTGTTTTTT.

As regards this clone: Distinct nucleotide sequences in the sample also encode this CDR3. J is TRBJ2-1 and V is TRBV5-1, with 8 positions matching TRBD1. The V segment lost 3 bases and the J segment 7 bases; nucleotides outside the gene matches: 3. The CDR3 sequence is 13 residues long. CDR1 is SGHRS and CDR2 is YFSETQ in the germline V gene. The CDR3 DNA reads TGCGCCAGCAGCTCCGGACAGGGAAATGAGCAGTTCTTC. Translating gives CASSSGQGNEQFF.

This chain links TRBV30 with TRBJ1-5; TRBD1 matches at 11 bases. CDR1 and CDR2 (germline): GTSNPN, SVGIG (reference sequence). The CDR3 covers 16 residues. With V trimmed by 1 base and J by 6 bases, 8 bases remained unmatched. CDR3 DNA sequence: TGTGCCTGGAGTGCATTACCGGGACAGGGGGGTCAGCCCCAGCATTTT. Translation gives CAWSALPGQGGQPQHF.

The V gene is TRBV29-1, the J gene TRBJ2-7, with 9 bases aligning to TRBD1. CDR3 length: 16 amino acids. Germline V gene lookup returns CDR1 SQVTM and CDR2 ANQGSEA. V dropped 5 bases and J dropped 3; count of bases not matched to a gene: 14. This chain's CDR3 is CSVFFPNRGRVYEQYF. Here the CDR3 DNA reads TGCAGCGTTTTTTTCCCAAACAGGGGGCGCGTCTACGAGCAGTACTTC.

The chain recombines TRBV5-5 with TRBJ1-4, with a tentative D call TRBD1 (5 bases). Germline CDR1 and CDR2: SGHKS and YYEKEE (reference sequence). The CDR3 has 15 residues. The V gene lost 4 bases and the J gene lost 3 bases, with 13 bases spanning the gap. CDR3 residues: CASSPLGPPNEKLFF. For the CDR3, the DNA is TGTGCCAGCAGCCCTCTGGGGCCCCCTAATGAAAAACTGTTTTTT.

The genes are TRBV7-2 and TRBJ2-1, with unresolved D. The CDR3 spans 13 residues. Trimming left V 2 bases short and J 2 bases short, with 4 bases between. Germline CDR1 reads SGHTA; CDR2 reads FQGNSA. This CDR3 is CASSLFPYNEQFF. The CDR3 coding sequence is TGTGCCAGCAGCTTATTCCCCTACAATGAGCAGTTCTTC.

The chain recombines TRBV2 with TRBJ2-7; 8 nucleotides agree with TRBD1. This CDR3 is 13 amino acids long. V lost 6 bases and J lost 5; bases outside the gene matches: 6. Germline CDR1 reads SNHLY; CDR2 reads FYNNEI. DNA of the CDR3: TGTGCCAGCAGAGGGACAGGATACAACGAGCAGTACTTC. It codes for CASRGTGYNEQYF.